This entry lists 17 T cell receptor beta chains sequenced from one sample in a study of OX40 agonist ivuxolimab in advanced cancers. Data came from immunoSEQ multiplex PCR; TCRdb stores just in-frame clones and leaves some out. This table holds 74,000 or so clones, 85% to 95% found once. Here the sequenced sample was CD4+ or CD8+ T cells sorted from blood, taken in a trial of the OX40 agonist ivuxolimab. The receptors stem from an adult with an advanced solid tumor such as melanoma, head and neck, liver or kidney cancer.

The gene calls are TRBV7-9 and TRBJ1-1, with D uncertain. The V end lost 5 bases, the J end lost 7 bases, and 14 bases lay between the germline ends. Looked up from germline, CDR1 is SEHNR and CDR2 is FQNEAQ (reference sequence). This CDR3 region has 13 residues. The CDR3 spells CASSPPAGYEAFF. The DNA of the CDR3 is TGTGCCAGCAGCCCTCCGGCGGGCTATGAAGCTTTCTTT.

This chain uses TRBV9 with TRBJ2-1; D may match TRBD1 or TRBD2 (5 bases each). The germline V and J ends were trimmed by 3 bases and 8 bases, with 15 bases remaining between them. This CDR3 has 14 residues. CDR1 and CDR2 from the germline V gene are SGDLS and YYNGEE. CDR3 region: CASSAIGTMDEQFF. In nucleotides, the CDR3 is TGTGCCAGCAGCGCGATAGGGACCATGGATGAGCAGTTCTTC.

This clone was observed a few times. The J gene is TRBJ2-1, the V gene TRBV19; perhaps TRBD1 as D (6 bases). The ends were cut back, 6 bases at V and 6 bases at J, with 18 bases in the middle. CDR1 and CDR2 from the germline V gene are LNHDA and SQIVND (reference sequence). CDR3 length: 15 amino acids. The CDR3, as DNA: TGTGCCAGTAGCCCGGGACACCGAATACTCAATGAGCAGTTCTTC. It yields the protein CASSPGHRILNEQFF. Full variable domain (remainder filled in from reference TRBV19 and TRBJ2-1): DGGITQSPKYLFRKEGQNVTLSCEQNLNHDAMYWYRQDPGQGLRLIYYSQIVNDFQKGDIAEGYSVSREKKESFPLTVTSAQKNPTAFYLCASSPGHRILNEQFFGPGTRLTVL.

This clone was detected only once. This chain connects TRBV6-5 to TRBJ1-2; tentatively, D is TRBD1 (5 bases). V lost 0 bases to trimming and J lost 7 bases, with 6 bases between them. The germline V gene encodes CDR1 MNHEY and CDR2 SVGAGI. This CDR3 has 12 amino acids. CDR3 loop: CASSYSGVGYTF. The CDR3 DNA sequence: TGTGCCAGCAGTTACTCGGGGGTTGGCTACACCTTC.

The chain combines TRBV5-6 with TRBJ1-6; D is ambiguous. This CDR3 is built from 15 residues. Per germline, CDR1 SGHDT and CDR2 YYEEEE. Trimming took 0 bases from V and 3 from J, leaving 7 bases between them. In DNA form, the CDR3 reads TGTGCCAGCAGCTTGGGGTCAAGCTATAATTCACCCCTCCACTTT. Protein: CASSLGSSYNSPLHF.

The chain couples TRBV9 to TRBJ2-2; tentatively, D is TRBD2 (6 bases). The CDR3 has 16 amino acids. The V gene's germline CDR1 is SGDLS and CDR2 YYNGEE. V shed 4 bases and J shed 6 bases, with 19 bases lying between them. CDR3 in amino acids: CASSLWGGAPAGELFF. The DNA for the CDR3 is TGTGCCAGCAGCCTGTGGGGCGGGGCCCCCGCCGGGGAGCTGTTTTTT.

This clone was recorded only once. The chain uses TRBV19 and TRBJ2-3; no clear D gene. From germline, CDR1 is LNHDA and CDR2 SQIVND (reference sequence). V was trimmed by 1 base and J by 0 bases, leaving 8 bases between them. The CDR3 sequence is 15 residues long. The DNA for the CDR3 is TGTGCCAGTAGTATAGCCCTCCGTAGCACAGATACGCAGTATTTT. Translated, it gives CASSIALRSTDTQYF.

This clone was observed a handful of times. The chain has TRBV10-1 and TRBJ1-1, with D hard to call. CDR1 and CDR2 (germline): WNHNN, SYGVQD (reference sequence). This CDR3 has 11 residues. Trimming left V 4 bases short and J 4 bases short, with 4 bases between. CDR3 residues: CASSVGTEAFF. The CDR3 DNA reads as TGCGCCAGCAGTGTTGGCACTGAAGCTTTCTTT.

The gene calls are TRBV28 and TRBJ2-5, with D possibly being TRBD2 (6 bases). CDR1 and CDR2 (germline): MDHEN, SYDVKM. V gave up 4 bases and J gave up 3 bases, with 15 bases separating them. This CDR3 region has 15 residues. CDR3 bases: TGTGCCAGCAGTTCCCCTCTGCGGGGTAAAGAGACCCAGTACTTC. Protein product: CASSSPLRGKETQYF.

This clone was observed a single time. This chain joins TRBV7-2 and TRBJ2-3; 10 bases fit TRBD2. The length of the CDR3 is 15 residues. Germline V gives CDR1 SGHTA, CDR2 FQGNSA. The V and J ends lost 4 bases and 2 bases, in that order; junction bases with no gene match: 3. CDR3 region: CASSWTSGDTDTQYF. The CDR3 DNA is TGTGCCAGCAGCTGGACTAGCGGAGACACAGATACGCAGTATTTT. The full variable domain, its missing parts supplied by reference TRBV7-2 and TRBJ2-3, is GAGVSQSPSNKVTEKGKDVELRCDPISGHTALYWYRQSLGQGLEFLIYFQGNSAPDKSGLPSDRFSAERTGGSVSTLTIQRTQQEDSAVYLCASSWTSGDTDTQYFGPGTRLTVL.

In this sample, this clone turned up once. The chain combines TRBV5-5 with TRBJ2-7; 8 nucleotides align to TRBD1. Trimming removed 0 bases from V and 4 bases from J; junction bases left unmatched: 3. The CDR3 has 14 amino acids. CDR1 and CDR2 (germline): SGHKS, YYEKEE (reference sequence). CDR3 nucleotides: TGTGCCAGCAGCTTGGTGGGACAGGAATACGAGCAGTACTTC. It specifies CASSLVGQEYEQYF.

V and J are TRBV6-5 and TRBJ2-1; 9 nucleotides align to TRBD2. The length of the CDR3 is 13 residues. Germline CDR1 MNHEY, CDR2 SVGAGI. V lost 5 bases, J lost 13 bases, and 9 bases stayed unmatched. Here the CDR3 reads CASSQGTSGLQFF. In DNA, the CDR3 is TGTGCCAGCAGTCAGGGCACTAGCGGGCTCCAGTTCTTC.

This chain links TRBV27 with TRBJ2-3; perhaps TRBD2 as D (7 bases). CDR3 size: 16 residues. V was clipped by 3 bases and J by 1 base, with 14 bases between them. CDR1 is MNHEY and CDR2 is SMNVEV in the germline V gene (reference sequence). CDR3 nucleotide sequence: TGTGCCAGCAGTTTTGGCGGGGGCCCCCGCACAGATACGCAGTATTTT. Translated: CASSFGGGPRTDTQYF.

The chain recombines TRBV6-1 with TRBJ2-7, with TRBD2 identical over 9 bases. The CDR3 extends over 15 amino acids. Germline assignment: CDR1 MNHNS and CDR2 SASEGT. V trimming: 7 bases; J trimming: 2 bases; junction bases outside the gene matches: 9. CDR3 residues: CASNLGLALAYEQYF. CDR3 coding DNA: TGTGCCAGCAATTTAGGACTAGCGTTAGCCTACGAGCAGTACTTC.

The chain couples TRBV19 to TRBJ1-2, with D tentatively TRBD1 (5 bases). The CDR3 loop spans 14 amino acids. Between the trimmed V and J ends, which lost 1 base and 2 bases, there was a span of 8 bases. The V gene's germline CDR1 is LNHDA and CDR2 SQIVND (reference sequence). CDR3 sequence (DNA): TGTGCCAGTAGTATAGGAACAGGCAACTATGGCTACACCTTC. This encodes CASSIGTGNYGYTF.

This sequence joins TRBV4-3 and TRBJ2-7; 9 bases fit TRBD2. This CDR3 is 17 amino acids long. V lost 0 bases and J lost 3; bases outside the gene matches: 9. Germline values: CDR1 LGHNA, CDR2 YSLEER. This chain's CDR3 is CASSQDVAGAAFYEQYF. The CDR3 DNA follows: TGCGCCAGCAGCCAAGATGTAGCGGGAGCGGCATTCTACGAGCAGTACTTC.

The genes are TRBV5-1 and TRBJ2-2; TRBD2 might be the D (5 bases). Per germline, CDR1 SGHRS and CDR2 YFSETQ. This CDR3 region has 14 residues. The V end was cut by 3 bases, the J end by 2 bases, with 8 bases between. The CDR3 nucleotides are TGCGCCAGCAGCTCCCGGGAAAACACCGGGGAGCTGTTTTTT. Encoded protein: CASSSRENTGELFF.